This TCR beta chain was found in a study of blood T cell repertoires in COVID-19. Study at large: COVID-19 samples collected from the United States, Italy and Spain covered acute and convalescent phases. T cells, B-cell-depleted T cells, or PBMCs supplied cDNA or gDNA.

Deletions cut 1 base from V and 10 bases from J, with 14 bases between. The CDR3 is 15 residues long. Germline CDR1 is LGHDT and CDR2 is YNNKEL (reference sequence). In the original workflow: Researchers report that nucleated cell counts were estimated from reference gene primer amplification. Libraries were prepared by immunoSEQ multiplex PCR; TCRdb keeps only in-frame clonotypes and omits some of them. That table furnishes V, J and clone size, whereas the DNA furnished D and trimming. The sample consists of about 250,000 clones, roughly 88% of them appearing once. V and J are TRBV3-1 (or the pseudogene TRBV3-2) and TRBJ1-6; D gene ambiguous. The clonotype comes from a woman between 35 and 50 years old who had recovered from COVID-19. The sequencing input was peripheral blood. CDR3 DNA: TGTGCCAGCAGCCAAGGATCTAGACCGGGATCACCCCTCCACTTT. It yields the protein CASSQGSRPGSPLHF.